This T cell receptor beta chain was sequenced during a study of CD8+ T cells in alopecia areata. About the research overall: Treated patients were given oral tofacitinib, which was dosed at 5 to 10 mg twice daily. General observations from the study: Greater clonality was observed in lesional scalp samples, especially alopecia totalis/universalis, versus normal scalp.

Sequencing used cDNA as its template, made by extracting RNA and reverse transcribing it. Generated by immunoSEQ multiplex PCR, the TCRdb table keeps only in-frame clones and is missing some. This sample has about 70,000 clones, with approximately 43% found just once. Notes on this clone: Its target is not known.

CDR1 MDHEN and CDR2 SYDVKM come from the germline V gene. This CDR3 has 13 amino acids. The V and J ends lost 7 bases and 2 bases, in that order; junction bases with no gene match: 5. V usage is TRBV28 and J usage is TRBJ2-7, with 7 bases that match TRBD1. This clonotype originated in a human donor with alopecia areata. Sequenced material: CD8+ T cells sorted from blood, taken at week 0. The CDR3 DNA reads TGTGCCAGCAAGAGACAGGGCCCCTACGAGCAGTACTTC. Amino acid sequence: CASKRQGPYEQYF.